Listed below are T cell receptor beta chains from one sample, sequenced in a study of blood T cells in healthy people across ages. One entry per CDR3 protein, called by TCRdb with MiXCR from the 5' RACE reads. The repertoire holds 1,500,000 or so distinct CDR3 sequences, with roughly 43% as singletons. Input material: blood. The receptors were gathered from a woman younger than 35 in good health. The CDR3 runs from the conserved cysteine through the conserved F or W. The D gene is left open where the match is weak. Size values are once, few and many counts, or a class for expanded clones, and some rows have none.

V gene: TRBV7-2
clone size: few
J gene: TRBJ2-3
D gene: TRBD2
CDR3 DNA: TGTGCCAGCAGCTTAGGGACTAGCGGGAGCTACACAGATACGCAGTATTTT
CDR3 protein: CASSLGTSGSYTDTQYF

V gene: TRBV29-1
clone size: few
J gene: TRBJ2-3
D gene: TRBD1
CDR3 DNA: TGCAGCGTGGGTCGGACAGGGGGCCCCACAGATACGCAGTATTTT
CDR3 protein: CSVGRTGGPTDTQYF

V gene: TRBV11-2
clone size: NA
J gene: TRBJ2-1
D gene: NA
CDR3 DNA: TGTGCCAGCAGCTTGCCAGGGGCGAGTGAGCAGTTCTTC
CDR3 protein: CASSLPGASEQFF

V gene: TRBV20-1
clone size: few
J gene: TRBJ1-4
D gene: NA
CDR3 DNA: TGCAGTGCTAGGCGCGGACGGATTAATGAAAAACTGTTTTTT
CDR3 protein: CSARRGRINEKLFF

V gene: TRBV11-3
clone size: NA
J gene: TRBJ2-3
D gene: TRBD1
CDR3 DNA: TGTGCCAGGGGGACAGGGAAATGCACAGATACGCAGTATTTT
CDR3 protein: CARGTGKCTDTQYF

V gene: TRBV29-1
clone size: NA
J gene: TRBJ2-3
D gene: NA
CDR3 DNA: TGCAGCGTGCTGGCCAGGAGGGCCCCGGCTACGCAGTATTTT
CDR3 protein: CSVLARRAPATQYF

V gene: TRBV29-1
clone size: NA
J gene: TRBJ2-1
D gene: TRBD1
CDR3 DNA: TGCAGCGTTAAAGGGGGAGGACAGGGCCTCGTCGGTGAGCAGTTCTTC
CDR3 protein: CSVKGGGQGLVGEQFF

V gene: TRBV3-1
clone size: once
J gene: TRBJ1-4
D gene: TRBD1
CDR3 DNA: TGTGCCAGCAGCTCAAGTAAGAGACAGGGAGGAAAACTGTTTTTT
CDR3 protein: CASSSSKRQGGKLFF

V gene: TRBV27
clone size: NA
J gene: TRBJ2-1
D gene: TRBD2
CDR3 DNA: TGTGCCAGCAATTTGGCCGGGGGGAGCTCCTACAATGAGCAGTTCTTC
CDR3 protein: CASNLAGGSSYNEQFF

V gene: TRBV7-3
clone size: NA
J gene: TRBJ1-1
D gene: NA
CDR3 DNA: TGTGCCAGCAGTCCTCACATGGACACTGAAGCTTTCTTT
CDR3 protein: CASSPHMDTEAFF

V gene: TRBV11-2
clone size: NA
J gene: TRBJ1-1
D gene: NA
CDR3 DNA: TGTGCCAGCAGCTCGCCGGGGACCTCCCTGGGGAACACTGAAGCTTTCTTT
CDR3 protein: CASSSPGTSLGNTEAFF

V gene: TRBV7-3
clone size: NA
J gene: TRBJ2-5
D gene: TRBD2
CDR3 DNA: TGTGCCAGCAGCTTATATGTTTCGAGCGGGAGTGGGAACAATGAGCAGTACTTC
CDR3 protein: CASSLYVSSGSGNNEQYF

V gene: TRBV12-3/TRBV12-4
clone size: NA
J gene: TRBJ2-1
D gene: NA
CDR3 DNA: TGTGCCAGCAGTTTAGCGAGTGCAGGTCGGGATGAGCAGTTCTTC
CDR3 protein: CASSLASAGRDEQFF

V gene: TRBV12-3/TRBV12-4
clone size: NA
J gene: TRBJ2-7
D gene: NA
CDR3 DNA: TGTGCCAGCAGTCGCCAGGGAATGGGGGGCAATGAGCAGTACTTC
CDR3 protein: CASSRQGMGGNEQYF

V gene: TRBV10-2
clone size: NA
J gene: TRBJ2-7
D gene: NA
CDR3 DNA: TGCGCCAGCAGTGTCCTACGGACAGTCCACTACGAGCAGTACTTC
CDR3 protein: CASSVLRTVHYEQYF

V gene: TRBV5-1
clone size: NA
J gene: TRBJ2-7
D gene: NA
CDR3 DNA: TGCGCCAGCAGCTTGAACCCAGGGAGCTCCTACAATGAGCAGTACTTC
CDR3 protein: CASSLNPGSSYNEQYF

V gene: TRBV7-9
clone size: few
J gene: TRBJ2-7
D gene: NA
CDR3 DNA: TGTGCCAGCAGCCGAAGTCCCACCTACGAGCAGTACTTC
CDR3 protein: CASSRSPTYEQYF

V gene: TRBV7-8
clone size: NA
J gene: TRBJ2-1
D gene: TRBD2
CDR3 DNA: TGTGCCAGCAGCTTAGCGCCAATAGCGGGAGTAGGTTACAATGAGCAGTTCTTC
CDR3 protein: CASSLAPIAGVGYNEQFF

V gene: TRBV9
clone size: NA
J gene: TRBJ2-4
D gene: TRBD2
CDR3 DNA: TGTGCCAGCAGCGTTAGCGGGAGGGCAGGGAACATTCAGTACTTC
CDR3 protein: CASSVSGRAGNIQYF

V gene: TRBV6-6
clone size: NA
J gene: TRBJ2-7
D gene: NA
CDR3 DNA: TGTGCCAGCAGTTACTCAGGCCACACCGCCTACGAGCAGTACTTC
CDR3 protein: CASSYSGHTAYEQYF

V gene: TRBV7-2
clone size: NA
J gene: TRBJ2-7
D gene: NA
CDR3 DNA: TGTGCCAGCAGCCGCCGGGGGAGCTCCTACGAGCAGTACTTC
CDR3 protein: CASSRRGSSYEQYF

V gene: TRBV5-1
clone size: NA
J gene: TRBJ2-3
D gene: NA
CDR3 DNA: TGCGCCAGCAGCTTGGCGCCTCGTGCTAGCACAGATACGCAGTATTTT
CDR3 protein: CASSLAPRASTDTQYF

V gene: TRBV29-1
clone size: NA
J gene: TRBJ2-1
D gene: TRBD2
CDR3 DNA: TGCAGCGTTGAAAAACGGACTCGGGGAGGGTTGAATAATGAGCAGTTCTTC
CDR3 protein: CSVEKRTRGGLNNEQFF

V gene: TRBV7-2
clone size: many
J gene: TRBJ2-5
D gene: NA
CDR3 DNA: TGTGCCAGCAGCTTAGGTTACACAGAGAAGACCCAGTACTTC
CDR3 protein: CASSLGYTEKTQYF

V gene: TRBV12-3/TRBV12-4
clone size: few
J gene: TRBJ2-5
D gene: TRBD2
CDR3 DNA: TGTGCCAGCAGTTCTAGGACTAGCGGGGCGGGAGAGACCCAGTACTTC
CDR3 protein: CASSSRTSGAGETQYF

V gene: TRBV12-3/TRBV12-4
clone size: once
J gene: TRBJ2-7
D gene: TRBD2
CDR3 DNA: TGTGCCAGCAGGGTCTGGGTGCGGGAGTACCCTATTAATCCCGAGCAGTACTTC
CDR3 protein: CASRVWVREYPINPEQYF

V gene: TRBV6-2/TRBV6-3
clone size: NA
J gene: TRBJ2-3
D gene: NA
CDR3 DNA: TGTGCCAGCAGTTACGGTGAGACAGACTACACAGATACGCAGTATTTT
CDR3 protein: CASSYGETDYTDTQYF

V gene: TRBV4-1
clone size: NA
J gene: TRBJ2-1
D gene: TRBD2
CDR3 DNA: TGCGCCAGCAGCCAGATACTAGCGCCCGAGCAGTTCTTC
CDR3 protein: CASSQILAPEQFF

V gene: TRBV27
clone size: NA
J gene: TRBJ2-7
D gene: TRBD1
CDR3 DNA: TGTGCCAGCAGTACGGGACAGGGACTGGCCGAGCAGTACTTC
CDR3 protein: CASSTGQGLAEQYF

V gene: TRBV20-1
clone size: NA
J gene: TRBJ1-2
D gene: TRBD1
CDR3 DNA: TGCAGTGCTAAAAAAGACAGGGGGCTCGGTGGCTACACCTTC
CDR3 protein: CSAKKDRGLGGYTF

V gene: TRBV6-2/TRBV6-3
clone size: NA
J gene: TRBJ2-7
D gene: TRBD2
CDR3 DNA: TGTGCCACCGCCGGGGACTACAATGAGCAGTACTTC
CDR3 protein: CATAGDYNEQYF

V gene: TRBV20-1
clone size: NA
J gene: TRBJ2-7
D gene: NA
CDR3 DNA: TGCAGTGCCACGAACAGGGCCCCCTACGAGCAGTACTTC
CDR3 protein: CSATNRAPYEQYF

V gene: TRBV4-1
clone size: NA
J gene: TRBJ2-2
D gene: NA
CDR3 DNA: TGCGCCAGCAGCCAAGATGTGTCCAGGGTGGTGACCGGGGAGCTGTTTTTT
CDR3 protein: CASSQDVSRVVTGELFF

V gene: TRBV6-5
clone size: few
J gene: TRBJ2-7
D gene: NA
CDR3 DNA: TGTGCCAGCAGTTATCAGCGGGCGGGTTACGAGCAGTACTTC
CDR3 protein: CASSYQRAGYEQYF

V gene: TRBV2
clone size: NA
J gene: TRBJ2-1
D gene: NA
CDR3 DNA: TGTGCCAGCAGTGAAGGCAGGGGGGGGGCTCAATACAATGAGCAGTTCTTC
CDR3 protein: CASSEGRGGAQYNEQFF

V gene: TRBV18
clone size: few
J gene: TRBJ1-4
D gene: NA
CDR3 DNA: TGTGCCAGCTCACCATCCGGTAATGAAAAACTGTTTTTT
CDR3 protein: CASSPSGNEKLFF

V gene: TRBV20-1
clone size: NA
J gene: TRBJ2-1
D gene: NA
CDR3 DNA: TGCAGTGCTCCCCAGGGGAACCAAGAGACCCAGTTCTTC
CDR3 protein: CSAPQGNQETQFF

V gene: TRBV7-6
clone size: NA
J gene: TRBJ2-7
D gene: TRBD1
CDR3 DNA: TGTGCCAGCAGCACACAGGGGTTCAACGAGCAGTACTTC
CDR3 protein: CASSTQGFNEQYF

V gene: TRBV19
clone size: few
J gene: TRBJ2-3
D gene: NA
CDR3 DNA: TGTGCCAGTAGTAGGTCAGCTACTAGCACAGATACGCAGTATTTT
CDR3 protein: CASSRSATSTDTQYF

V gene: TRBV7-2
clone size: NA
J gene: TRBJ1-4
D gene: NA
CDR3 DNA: TGTGCCAGCACCGTCTTCGGGGCTCTGGGGGAAAAACTGTTTTTT
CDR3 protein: CASTVFGALGEKLFF

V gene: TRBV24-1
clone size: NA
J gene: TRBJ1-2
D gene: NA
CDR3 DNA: TGTGCCAGCGGGACGGAATATGGCTACACCTTC
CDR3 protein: CASGTEYGYTF

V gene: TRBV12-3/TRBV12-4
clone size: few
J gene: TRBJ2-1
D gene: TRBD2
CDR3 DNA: TGTGCCAGCAGAAACCGACTAGCGGCCTACAATGAGCAGTTCTTC
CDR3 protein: CASRNRLAAYNEQFF

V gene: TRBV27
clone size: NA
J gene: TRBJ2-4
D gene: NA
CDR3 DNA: TGTGCCAGCAGTTTCCCGGGACCGCTGGGCAGTCAGTACTTC
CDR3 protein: CASSFPGPLGSQYF

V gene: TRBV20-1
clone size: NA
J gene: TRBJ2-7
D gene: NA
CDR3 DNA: TGCAGTGCTAGAGTGGGGGGAGGCTACGAGCAGTACTTC
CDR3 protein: CSARVGGGYEQYF

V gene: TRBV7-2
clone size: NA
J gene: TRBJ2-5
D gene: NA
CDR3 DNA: TGTGCCAGCAGCTTTGGATTTTGGCAGTACTTC
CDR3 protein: CASSFGFWQYF

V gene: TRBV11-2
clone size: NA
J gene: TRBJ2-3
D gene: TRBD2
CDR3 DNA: TGTGCCAGCAGGGATCTAGCGGAGGGCTTAGATACGCAGTATTTT
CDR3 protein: CASRDLAEGLDTQYF

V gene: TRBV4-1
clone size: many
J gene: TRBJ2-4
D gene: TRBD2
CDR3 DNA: TGCGCCAGCAGCCAAGGACTAGCGGGGGGCTTAGCCAAAAACATTCAGTACTTC
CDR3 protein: CASSQGLAGGLAKNIQYF

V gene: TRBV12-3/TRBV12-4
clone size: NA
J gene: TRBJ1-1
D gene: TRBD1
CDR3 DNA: TGTGCCAGCAGTTTTCGCCCCAGGGGGGACACTGAAGCTTTCTTT
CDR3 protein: CASSFRPRGDTEAFF

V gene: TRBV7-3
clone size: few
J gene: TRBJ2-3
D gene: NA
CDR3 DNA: TGTGCCAGCAGCTTATCTAGGGGTCCCACAGATACGCAGTATTTT
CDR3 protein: CASSLSRGPTDTQYF

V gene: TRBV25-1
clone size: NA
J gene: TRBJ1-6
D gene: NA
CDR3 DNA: TGTGCCAGCAGTGAACTCGGTGCGTCACCCCTCCACTTT
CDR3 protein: CASSELGASPLHF

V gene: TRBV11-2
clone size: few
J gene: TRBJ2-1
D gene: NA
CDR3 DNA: TGTGCCAGCATCCCAGGGCGGGGGCCCTACAATGAGCAGTTCTTC
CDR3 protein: CASIPGRGPYNEQFF

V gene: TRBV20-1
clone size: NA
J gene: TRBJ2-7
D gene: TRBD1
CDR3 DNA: TGCAGTGCTGCGACAGGGACGTACGAGCAGTACTTC
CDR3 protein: CSAATGTYEQYF

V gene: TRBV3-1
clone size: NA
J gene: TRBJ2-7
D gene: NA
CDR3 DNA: TGTGCCAGCAGCCAAGAAAGACAGGCCCCCTCCTACGAGCAGTACTTC
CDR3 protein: CASSQERQAPSYEQYF